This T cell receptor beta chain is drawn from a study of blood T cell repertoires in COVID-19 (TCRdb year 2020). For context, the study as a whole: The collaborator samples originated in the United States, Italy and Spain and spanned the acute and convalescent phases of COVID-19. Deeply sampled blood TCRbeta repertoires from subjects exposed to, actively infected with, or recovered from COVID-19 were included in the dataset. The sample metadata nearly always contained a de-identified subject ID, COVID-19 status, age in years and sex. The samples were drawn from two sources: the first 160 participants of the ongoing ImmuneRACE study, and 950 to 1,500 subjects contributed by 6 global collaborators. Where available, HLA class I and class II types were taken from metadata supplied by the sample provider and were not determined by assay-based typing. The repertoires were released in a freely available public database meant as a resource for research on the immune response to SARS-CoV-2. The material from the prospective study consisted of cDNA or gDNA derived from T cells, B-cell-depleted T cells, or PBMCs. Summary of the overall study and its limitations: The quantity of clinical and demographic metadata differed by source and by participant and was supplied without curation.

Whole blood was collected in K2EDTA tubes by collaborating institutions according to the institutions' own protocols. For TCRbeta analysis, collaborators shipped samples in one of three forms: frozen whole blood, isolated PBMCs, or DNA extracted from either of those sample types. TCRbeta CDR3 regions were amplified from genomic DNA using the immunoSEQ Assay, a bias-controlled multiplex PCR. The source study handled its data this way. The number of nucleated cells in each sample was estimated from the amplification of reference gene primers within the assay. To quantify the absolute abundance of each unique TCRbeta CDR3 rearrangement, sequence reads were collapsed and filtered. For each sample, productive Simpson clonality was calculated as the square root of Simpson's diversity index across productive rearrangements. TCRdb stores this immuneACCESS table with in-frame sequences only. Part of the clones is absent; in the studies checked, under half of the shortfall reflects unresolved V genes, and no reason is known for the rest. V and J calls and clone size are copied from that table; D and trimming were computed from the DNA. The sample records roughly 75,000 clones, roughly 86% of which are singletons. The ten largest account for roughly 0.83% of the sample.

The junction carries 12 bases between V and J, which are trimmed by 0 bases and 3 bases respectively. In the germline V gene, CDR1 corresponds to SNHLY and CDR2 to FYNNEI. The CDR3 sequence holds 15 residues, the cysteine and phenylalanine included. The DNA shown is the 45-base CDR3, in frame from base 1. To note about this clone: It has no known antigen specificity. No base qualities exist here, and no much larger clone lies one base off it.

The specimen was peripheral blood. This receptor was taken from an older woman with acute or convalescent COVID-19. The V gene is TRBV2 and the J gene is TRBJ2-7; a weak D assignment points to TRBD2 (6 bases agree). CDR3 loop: CASSEAQGGIYEQYF. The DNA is TGTGCCAGCAGTGAAGCCCAGGGCGGGATCTACGAGCAGTACTTC.